This T cell receptor beta chain was documented in a study of T cells after posttransplantation cyclophosphamide. Libraries were prepared by immunoSEQ multiplex PCR; TCRdb keeps only in-frame clonotypes and omits some of them. Among some 5,900 clones listed, over 1.5% were seen once. Cyclophosphamide on days +3 and +4 followed busulfan-fludarabine conditioning and a marrow graft. Here the sequenced sample was PBMCs, taken approximately 35 weeks after a stem cell transplant with posttransplant cyclophosphamide. The sequence came from a male patient between 25 and 39 years old who received an allogeneic stem cell transplant from a related donor, was CMV-positive, and had no GVHD. Some T cells may arise from the graft donor.

The CDR3, as DNA: TGTGCCTGGAGGCGGGGGGGTATCTACACAGATACGCAGTATTTT. This sequence encodes CAWRRGGIYTDTQYF. This chain links TRBV30 with TRBJ2-3; 9 bases match TRBD2. The length of the CDR3 is 15 residues. The germline gives CDR1 GTSNPN, CDR2 SVGIG (reference sequence). Trimming took 3 bases from V and 2 from J; bases not matched to a gene: 6.